The 26 T cell receptor beta chains below were found in one sample sequenced in a study of blood T cells in healthy people across ages. A J-beta primer mix and a sample-barcoded 5' primer were used in a second PCR of roughly 6 to 11 cycles. A single record per CDR3 protein comes from TCRdb applying MiXCR to the 5' RACE reads. The sample carries approximately 730,000 distinct CDR3 sequences, approximately 55% recorded once. The specimen was blood. Receptor source: a man older than 75 in good health.

The CDR3 nucleotides read TGTGCCAGCAGTTACTCCCAGGGGGCTGGTCAGCCCCAGCATTTT. Its protein product is CASSYSQGAGQPQHF. The chain is built from TRBV6-5 and TRBJ1-5; 8 bases map to TRBD1. The trim removed 0 bases at V and 6 bases at J, leaving 4 bases unmatched. The CDR3 is 15 amino acids. In germline, CDR1 is MNHEY, CDR2 SVGAGI.

The chain couples TRBV12-3 or TRBV12-4 to TRBJ2-6; D is possibly TRBD1 (6 bases). V was cut by 6 bases and J by 0 bases, with 15 bases left in between. The CDR3 is made up of 17 amino acids. CDR3 nucleotides: TGTGCCAGCAGCCCTGGACAGAGGAGCTCTGGGGCCAACGTCCTGACTTTC. Its protein product is CASSPGQRSSGANVLTF.

This clonotype was counted between two and nine times. The chain recombines TRBV29-1 with TRBJ2-1; D not certain. The CDR3 sequence is 12 residues long. Germline-derived CDR1 and CDR2 are SQVTM and ANQGSEA. The DNA of the CDR3 is TGCAGAGGCGGATATACAGAGCACGAGCAGTTCTTC. Protein product: CRGGYTEHEQFF.

This chain connects TRBV18 to TRBJ2-4; tentative D call: TRBD1 (6 bases). TRBJ2-7 explains the end of the DNA better; the J call may be wrong. In germline, CDR1 is KGHSH, CDR2 LQKENI. The length of the CDR3 is 15 residues. Here the CDR3 DNA reads TGTGCCAGCTCACAGGGATCGACAGGAACCTACGAGCAGTACTTC. The encoded protein is CASSQGSTGTYEQYF.

The chain has TRBV3-1 and TRBJ2-7; 7 bases line up with TRBD2. Germline-derived CDR1 and CDR2 are LGHDT and YNNKEL (reference sequence). With V trimmed by 4 bases and J by 2 bases, 11 bases remained unmatched. This CDR3 contains 16 residues. CDR3 in DNA: TGTGCCAGCAGCCCTAGGAAGTCGGGAGGCACCTACGAGCAGTACTTC. Protein product: CASSPRKSGGTYEQYF.

This chain uses TRBV12-3 or TRBV12-4 with TRBJ2-4, with D tentatively TRBD1 (5 bases). The V end lost 8 bases, the J end lost 6 bases, and 14 bases lay between the germline ends. The CDR3 runs 13 residues. The CDR3: CASWSGQGNIQYF. The CDR3, as DNA: TGTGCCAGCTGGTCAGGCCAGGGAAACATTCAGTACTTC.

This clonotype was seen ten or more times. This sequence joins TRBV27 and TRBJ2-1, with no clear D. The ends were cut back, 1 base at V and 0 bases at J, with 13 bases in the middle. CDR1 MNHEY and CDR2 SMNVEV come from the germline V gene (reference sequence). The CDR3 runs to 17 residues. CDR3 sequence reads: CASSLWPPSASYNEQFF. In nucleotides, the CDR3 is TGTGCCAGCAGTTTATGGCCCCCAAGCGCCTCCTACAATGAGCAGTTCTTC.

The chain couples TRBV6-6 to TRBJ2-1; the D call may be TRBD1 or TRBD2 (6 bases each). The V end lost 1 base, the J end lost 5 bases, and 12 bases lay between the germline ends. Germline V lookup: CDR1 MNHNY, CDR2 SVGAGI (reference sequence). The CDR3 sequence is 15 residues long. This CDR3 is CASSYWGAPDNEQFF. CDR3 coding DNA: TGTGCCAGCAGTTACTGGGGGGCTCCTGACAATGAGCAGTTCTTC.

The chain is built from TRBV5-8 and TRBJ2-1, with 10 bases that match TRBD2. The J segment lost 9 bases and the V segment lost 2 bases, leaving 14 bases of the junction unmatched. There are 17 residues in the CDR3. In germline, CDR1 is SGHTS, CDR2 YDEGEE. The CDR3 nucleotides are TGTGCCAGCAGCTTAGCGGGAGGGCCTCTAAACACTGGTGAGCAGTTCTTC. Translating gives CASSLAGGPLNTGEQFF.

This clonotype has more than one count but fewer than ten. This chain connects TRBV7-3 to TRBJ1-1; 9 positions agree with TRBD1. The V gene end was trimmed by 5 bases and the J gene end by 5 bases; junction bases not matched to a gene: 9. Per the germline V gene, CDR1 is SGHTA and CDR2 is FQGTGA. There are 15 residues in the CDR3. The CDR3 reads CASSPAGQGMTEAFF. The CDR3 DNA reads as TGTGCCAGCAGCCCCGCTGGACAGGGGATGACTGAAGCTTTCTTT.

V and J are TRBV6-5 and TRBJ2-3; D ambiguous. Trimming cost V 4 bases and J 4 bases, with 12 bases left between them. This CDR3 spans 14 amino acids. The germline V gene has CDR1 MNHEY and CDR2 SVGAGI. CDR3 residues: CASSFLDGADTQYF. The CDR3 DNA sequence: TGTGCCAGCAGTTTCCTCGACGGAGCAGATACGCAGTATTTT.

The gene calls are TRBV14 and TRBJ1-4, with D perhaps matching TRBD1 (5 bases). V was shortened by 1 base and J by 5 bases, with 11 bases between the two germline ends. Germline values: CDR1 SGHDN, CDR2 FVKESK. The CDR3 extends over 15 amino acids. The CDR3 sequence is CASSQVGRENEKLFF. The CDR3 region has the DNA TGTGCCAGCAGCCAAGTTGGCAGGGAGAATGAAAAACTGTTTTTT.

This clonotype has more than one count but fewer than ten. The rearrangement joins TRBV5-1 to TRBJ2-3; TRBD2 is a possible D gene (6 bases). The ends were cut back, 4 bases at V and 4 bases at J, with 13 bases in the middle. Germline loops: CDR1 SGHRS, CDR2 YFSETQ. The CDR3 is 14 amino acids. The DNA for the CDR3 is TGCGCCAGCAGCCCTGAGGAGGGGTCAGATACGCAGTATTTT. Protein: CASSPEEGSDTQYF.

This clonotype appeared a few times. The CDR3 region is CAISAGTGTHEQYF. As DNA, the CDR3 is TGTGCCATCAGCGCCGGGACAGGGACCCACGAGCAGTACTTC. V is TRBV10-3 and J is TRBJ2-7; 9 nucleotides match TRBD1. The germline gives CDR1 ENHRY, CDR2 SYGVKD. The J segment lost 5 bases and the V segment lost 6 bases, leaving 8 bases of the junction unmatched. This CDR3 is 14 amino acids long.

In the case of this clonotype: At one end the junction does not follow the germline gene, possibly because of a read error. The chain is built from TRBV3-1 and TRBJ2-7; maybe TRBD2 (6 bases). The CDR3 totals 13 residues. The germline V gene encodes CDR1 LGHDT and CDR2 YNNKEL (reference sequence). The CDR3 nucleotides are TGCGCCAGCAGCCAAGTCAGCGGGTACGAGCAGTACTTC. This codes for CASSQVSGYEQYF.

In DNA, the CDR3 is TGCAGTGCTCTGCGGGTTGGTCAAGAGACCCAGTACTTC. Encoded protein: CSALRVGQETQYF. V is TRBV20-1 and J is TRBJ2-5; D is possibly TRBD2 (5 bases). Germline V gives CDR1 DFQATT, CDR2 SNEGSKA (reference sequence). The V and J ends lost 5 bases and 2 bases respectively, with 12 bases between them. The CDR3 loop spans 13 amino acids.

This CDR3 reads CATSRDGRESYEQYF. CDR3 DNA sequence: TGTGCCACCAGCAGAGATGGGCGGGAGTCCTACGAGCAGTACTTC. The chain uses TRBV15 and TRBJ2-7; 7 bases are a match to TRBD2. With V trimmed by 0 bases and J by 1 base, 3 bases remained unmatched. This CDR3 is 15 amino acids long. Germline CDR1 LNHNV, CDR2 YYDKDF (reference sequence).

In this sample, this clonotype turned up once. The V call is TRBV6-4, the J call TRBJ2-6; D is perhaps TRBD2 (5 bases). Per the germline V gene, CDR1 is MRHNA and CDR2 is SNTAGT. The V end lost 0 bases, the J end lost 4 bases, and 13 bases lay between the germline ends. This CDR3 is built from 17 residues. The CDR3 spells CASSDSWSGNGANVLTF. CDR3 in DNA: TGTGCCAGCAGTGACTCGTGGTCCGGGAACGGGGCCAACGTCCTGACTTTC.

This clonotype has ten or more counts. This chain links TRBV5-1 with TRBJ2-1, with 7 bases identical to TRBD1. Germline CDR1 and CDR2: SGHRS and YFSETQ. Losses at the gene ends were 4 bases for V and 5 bases for J; bases not matched to a gene: 9. The CDR3 covers 15 residues. The CDR3 protein is CASSLTGISDNEQFF. The CDR3 DNA is TGCGCCAGCAGCCTGACAGGGATCTCTGACAATGAGCAGTTCTTC. Using reference TRBV5-1 and TRBJ2-1 for the parts outside the CDR3, the full variable domain is KAGVTQTPRYLIKTRGQQVTLSCSPISGHRSVSWYQQTPGQGLQFLFEYFSETQRNKGNFPGRFSGRQFSNSRSEMNVSTLELGDSALYLCASSLTGISDNEQFFGPGTRLTVL.

V and J are TRBV6-5 and TRBJ2-7, with D perhaps given as TRBD1 or TRBD2 (5 bases each). CDR1 is MNHEY, CDR2 SVGAGI, per germline. The CDR3 is 14 amino acids. Deletions cut 6 bases from V and 2 bases from J, with 14 bases between. The CDR3 coding sequence is TGTGCCAGCAGGCCGGGACGGACGACCTACGAGCAGTACTTC. Amino acids: CASRPGRTTYEQYF.

The chain has TRBV9 and TRBJ2-3; no clear D. Germline V CDR1 and CDR2: SGDLS, YYNGEE. There are 16 residues in the CDR3. V was shortened by 0 bases and J by 0 bases, with 11 bases between the two germline ends. The CDR3 sequence: CASSVDSASSTDTQYF. CDR3 sequence (DNA): TGTGCCAGCAGCGTAGATTCAGCCTCTAGCACAGATACGCAGTATTTT.

This chain connects TRBV12-3 or TRBV12-4 to TRBJ1-2; D possibly corresponds to TRBD1 (5 bases). Trimming took 11 bases from V and 6 from J, leaving 10 bases between them. This CDR3 is 10 amino acids long. This chain's CDR3 is CAVGVNGYTF. The CDR3 nucleotides are TGTGCCGTGGGGGTTAATGGCTACACCTTC.

This clonotype was detected once. The rearrangement links TRBV3-1 to TRBJ2-7, with 11 bases identical to TRBD2. The CDR3 runs to 16 residues. V was pared by 2 bases and J by 5 bases, with 8 bases of the junction left unmatched. Per germline, CDR1 LGHDT and CDR2 YNNKEL (reference sequence). Here the CDR3 reads CASSQRITSGRNEQYF. The CDR3 bases are TGTGCCAGCAGCCAAAGGATAACTAGCGGGAGAAACGAGCAGTACTTC.

The V call is TRBV28, the J call TRBJ2-2, with TRBD1 identical over 9 bases. The CDR3 covers 16 residues. The V gene end was trimmed by 3 bases and the J gene end by 2 bases; junction bases not matched to a gene: 4. CDR1 is MDHEN and CDR2 is SYDVKM in the germline V gene. The CDR3 protein is CASSFETGGNTGELFF. The CDR3, as DNA: TGTGCCAGCAGTTTCGAAACAGGGGGCAACACCGGGGAGCTGTTTTTT.

This clonotype showed up just a few times. The chain links TRBV10-2 to TRBJ2-7; possibly TRBD2 for D (6 bases). The V and J ends lost 8 bases and 3 bases respectively, with 23 bases between them. There are 16 residues in the CDR3. Germline-derived CDR1 and CDR2 are WSHSY and SAAADI. The CDR3 bases are TGCGCCAGCCTAACCACTGGAGAGCGGGTTCGCTACGAGCAGTACTTC. Its translation: CASLTTGERVRYEQYF.

This chain links TRBV9 with TRBJ2-1, with D unresolved. From germline, CDR1 is SGDLS and CDR2 YYNGEE. The length of the CDR3 is 19 residues. Between the trimmed V and J ends, which lost 2 bases and 0 bases, there was a span of 21 bases. This CDR3 is CASSVRRVSGRSSYNEQFF. In DNA form, the CDR3 reads TGTGCCAGCAGCGTCCGCCGGGTATCGGGCAGGAGCTCCTACAATGAGCAGTTCTTC.